Each of the 10 T cell receptor beta chains below was sequenced from the same sample in a study of blood T cell repertoires in COVID-19. Generated by immunoSEQ multiplex PCR, the TCRdb table keeps only in-frame clones and is missing some. The table includes about 150,000 clones, 84% detected once. Sequenced sample: peripheral blood. Source of these receptors: a human donor in a cohort sampled during active COVID-19.

The chain couples TRBV7-8 to TRBJ2-1; 7 positions agree with TRBD2. V gave up 3 bases and J gave up 5 bases; unmatched junction bases: 1. CDR1 SGHVS and CDR2 FQNEAQ come from the germline V gene. The CDR3 extends over 13 amino acids. The CDR3 DNA is TGTGCCAGCAGCTTCCGGGGGGACAATGAGCAGTTCTTC. Its protein product is CASSFRGDNEQFF.

This clone showed up just a few times. The gene calls are TRBV19 and TRBJ1-4; perhaps TRBD1 as D (5 bases). The CDR3 is made up of 13 amino acids. The germline V gene encodes CDR1 LNHDA and CDR2 SQIVND (reference sequence). V was shortened by 6 bases and J by 7 bases, with 12 bases between the two germline ends. The CDR3 reads CASRWGRGEKLFF. The CDR3 nucleotides are TGTGCCAGTAGATGGGGAAGGGGTGAAAAACTGTTTTTT.

V is TRBV3-1 (or the pseudogene TRBV3-2) and J is TRBJ1-2; 7 bases align to TRBD1. V dropped 4 bases and J dropped 5; count of bases not matched to a gene: 13. Germline V CDR1 and CDR2: LGHDT, YNNKEL (reference sequence). CDR3 size: 16 residues. The CDR3 nucleotides are TGTGCCAGCAGCCCCTTAAGCGACAGGGTCGGGTATGGCTACACCTTC. Translation: CASSPLSDRVGYGYTF.

This chain uses TRBV18 with TRBJ2-5; TRBD1 is a possible D gene (5 bases). The V and J ends lost 3 bases and 1 base respectively, with 9 bases between them. The CDR3 has 14 residues. Germline lookup yields CDR1 KGHSH and CDR2 LQKENI. CDR3 region: CASSPSRVQETQYF. In DNA form, the CDR3 reads TGTGCCAGCTCACCGTCCAGGGTCCAAGAGACCCAGTACTTC.

The CDR3 protein is CSVLDRETSSYEQYF. The CDR3 nucleotides are TGCAGCGTTTTGGACAGGGAGACGTCCTCCTACGAGCAGTACTTC. The rearrangement links TRBV29-1 to TRBJ2-7; 8 bases match TRBD1. The junction had 9 bases not matched to a gene; V was cut back by 5 bases and J by 0 bases. Germline CDR1 reads SQVTM; CDR2 reads ANQGSEA. CDR3 size: 15 residues.

This chain links TRBV7-9 with TRBJ2-1; TRBD2 agrees at 14 bases. V lost 3 bases to trimming and J lost 6 bases; unmatched junction nucleotides: 1. Germline assignment: CDR1 SEHNR and CDR2 FQNEAQ (reference sequence). This CDR3 comprises 15 residues. The CDR3 nucleotides are TGTGCCAGCAGCTTCGGACTAGCGGGAGGCAATGAGCAGTTCTTC. Translated: CASSFGLAGGNEQFF.

CDR3 coding DNA: TGTGCCAGCAGCTTAGCCACTCATTACGAGCAGTACGTC. Translation: CASSLATHYEQYV. V is TRBV7-8 and J is TRBJ2-7; D unresolved. Between the trimmed V and J ends, which lost 0 bases and 4 bases, there was a span of 7 bases. The CDR3 runs 13 residues. Germline CDR1 and CDR2: SGHVS and FQNEAQ.

The chain joins TRBV15 to TRBJ1-1, with 7 bases matching TRBD1. The CDR3 runs to 16 residues. V was pared by 3 bases and J by 1 base, with 8 bases of the junction left unmatched. Germline V CDR1 and CDR2: LNHNV, YYDKDF (reference sequence). CDR3 in DNA: TGTGCCACCAGCAGGGGATCCGGGACAGCGAACACTGAAGCTTTCTTT. Translated: CATSRGSGTANTEAFF.

The genes are TRBV19 and TRBJ1-2; tentatively, D is TRBD1 (5 bases). Looked up from germline, CDR1 is LNHDA and CDR2 is SQIVND (reference sequence). The V and J ends lost 1 base and 8 bases respectively, with 14 bases between them. The CDR3 is 14 residues long. The DNA for the CDR3 is TGTGCCAGTAGTATAGTTCCAGGGTTGTACGGCTACACCTTC. Protein sequence: CASSIVPGLYGYTF.

This clone appeared a single time. This chain joins TRBV12-3 or TRBV12-4 and TRBJ2-1; unclear D gene. The ends were cut back, 5 bases at V and 7 bases at J, with 12 bases in the middle. The CDR3 spans 13 residues. The CDR3 loop is CASSLDMGNEQFF. The CDR3, as DNA: TGTGCCAGCAGTCTCGACATGGGTAATGAGCAGTTCTTC.